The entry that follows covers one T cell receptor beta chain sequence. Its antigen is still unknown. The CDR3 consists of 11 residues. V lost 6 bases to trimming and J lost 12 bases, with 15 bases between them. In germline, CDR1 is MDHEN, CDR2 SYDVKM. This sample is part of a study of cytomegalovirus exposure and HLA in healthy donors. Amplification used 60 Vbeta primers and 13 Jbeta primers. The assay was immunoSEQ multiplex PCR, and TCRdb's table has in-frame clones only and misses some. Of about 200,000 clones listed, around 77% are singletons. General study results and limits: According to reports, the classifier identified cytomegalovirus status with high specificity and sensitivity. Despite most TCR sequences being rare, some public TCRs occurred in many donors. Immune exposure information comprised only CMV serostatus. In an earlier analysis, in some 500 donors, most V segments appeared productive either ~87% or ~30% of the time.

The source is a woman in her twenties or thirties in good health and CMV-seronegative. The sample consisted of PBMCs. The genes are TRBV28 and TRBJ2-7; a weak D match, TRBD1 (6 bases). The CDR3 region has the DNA TGTGCCAGCAGCACGAAGGGGGTGTGGTACTTC. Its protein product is CASSTKGVWYF.